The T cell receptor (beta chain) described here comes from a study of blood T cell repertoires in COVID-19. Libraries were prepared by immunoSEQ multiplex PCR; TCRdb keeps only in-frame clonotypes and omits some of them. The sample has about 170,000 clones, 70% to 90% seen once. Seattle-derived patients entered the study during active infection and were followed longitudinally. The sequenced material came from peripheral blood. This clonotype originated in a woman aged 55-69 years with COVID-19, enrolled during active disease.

In DNA, the CDR3 is TGTGCCAGCAGCAATGAGCATAGGGGTACATCCGGGGCCAACGTCCTGACTTTC. Translating it yields CASSNEHRGTSGANVLTF. The genes are TRBV21-1 and TRBJ2-6; TRBD1 is taken as the D call from the table, unchecked against the DNA. TRBV21-1 is a known pseudogene. This CDR3 spans 18 amino acids.